A selection of T cell receptor beta chains follows, all from one sample in a study of blood T cell repertoires in COVID-19. The table came from immunoSEQ multiplex PCR; TCRdb's copy has only in-frame clones and leaves some out. The sample shows about 220,000 clones, under 90% of them seen only once. Input material: peripheral blood. Receptors originate from a woman in her forties with active or convalescent COVID-19. CDR3s include the opening cysteine and the closing phenylalanine or tryptophan. D genes are given only for firm matches. Size is stated for part of the rows, as once, few or many counts, or as a class when the clone is expanded.

V gene: TRBV10-3; clone size: .; J gene: TRBJ1-1; D gene: .; CDR3 DNA: TGTGCCATCAGAGCCGCCCTAGAGGGGAACACTGAAGCTTTCTTT; CDR3 protein: CAIRAALEGNTEAFF
V gene: TRBV5-1; clone size: .; J gene: TRBJ1-1; D gene: .; CDR3 DNA: TGCGCCAGCGGCTTGGTGGACAGCCGGAACACTGAAGCTTTCTTT; CDR3 protein: CASGLVDSRNTEAFF
V gene: TRBV19; clone size: .; J gene: TRBJ2-3; D gene: .; CDR3 DNA: TGTGCCAGTAGTATTTCCTCGGCAGATACGCAGTATTTT; CDR3 protein: CASSISSADTQYF
V gene: TRBV27; clone size: .; J gene: TRBJ1-2; D gene: .; CDR3 DNA: TGTGCCAGCAGTGTAAACGCAAGGGGGGAGGGCAACTATGGCTACACCTTC; CDR3 protein: CASSVNARGEGNYGYTF
V gene: TRBV18; clone size: .; J gene: TRBJ1-6; D gene: TRBD1; CDR3 DNA: TGTGCCAGCTCACCCCCGGGACAGGGGGATGAGTCACCCCTCCACTTT; CDR3 protein: CASSPPGQGDESPLHF
V gene: TRBV9; clone size: .; J gene: TRBJ1-6; D gene: TRBD1; CDR3 DNA: TGTGCCAGCAGCGCCGGGACAGGTGAGAATTCACCCCTCCACTTT; CDR3 protein: CASSAGTGENSPLHF
V gene: TRBV5-1; clone size: .; J gene: TRBJ2-2; D gene: .; CDR3 DNA: TGCGCCAGCAGCTGGATGAACAGGGAGTGGAGCACCGGGGAGCTGTTTTTT; CDR3 protein: CASSWMNREWSTGELFF
V gene: TRBV30; clone size: .; J gene: TRBJ1-5; D gene: TRBD1; CDR3 DNA: TGTGCCTGGAGTGCCTCCCGCACAGGGGGTTTTAGCAATCAGCCCCAGCATTTT; CDR3 protein: CAWSASRTGGFSNQPQHF
V gene: TRBV28; clone size: many; J gene: TRBJ2-7; D gene: .; CDR3 DNA: TGTGCCAGCAGTTTATCCGGCAGGGACTACGAGCAGTACTTC; CDR3 protein: CASSLSGRDYEQYF
V gene: TRBV28; clone size: .; J gene: TRBJ2-7; D gene: TRBD1; CDR3 DNA: TGTGCCAGCAGTTTAATGGGGACAGCCACATCCTACGAGCAGTACTTC; CDR3 protein: CASSLMGTATSYEQYF
V gene: TRBV5-1; clone size: .; J gene: TRBJ1-2; D gene: TRBD1; CDR3 DNA: TGCGCCAGCAGCCCATTACCGGGACAGAATTACTATGGCTACACCTTC; CDR3 protein: CASSPLPGQNYYGYTF
V gene: TRBV19; clone size: few; J gene: TRBJ1-1; D gene: TRBD1; CDR3 DNA: TGTGCCAGTAGTATCCCATATGGGACAGGTCTGAACACTGAAGCTTTCTTT; CDR3 protein: CASSIPYGTGLNTEAFF
V gene: TRBV5-1; clone size: .; J gene: TRBJ2-1; D gene: TRBD1; CDR3 DNA: TGCGCCAGCAGCTCCGGACAGGGGGGCTTCAATGAGCAGTTCTTC; CDR3 protein: CASSSGQGGFNEQFF
V gene: TRBV5-1; clone size: once; J gene: TRBJ2-6; D gene: .; CDR3 DNA: TGCGCCAGCAGCTTTTTTCAGGGTTCCGAGGCCAACGTCCTGACTTTC; CDR3 protein: CASSFFQGSEANVLTF
V gene: TRBV19; clone size: .; J gene: TRBJ1-4; D gene: .; CDR3 DNA: TGTGCCAGTAGTGGGGGGTACGTCGTAAATGAAAAACTGTTTTTT; CDR3 protein: CASSGGYVVNEKLFF
V gene: TRBV27; clone size: .; J gene: TRBJ2-5; D gene: TRBD2; CDR3 DNA: TGTGCCAGCAGTTTAACGGTAGCGGGGGGGATAGAGACCCAGTACTTC; CDR3 protein: CASSLTVAGGIETQYF
V gene: TRBV20-1; clone size: .; J gene: TRBJ2-2; D gene: .; CDR3 DNA: TGCAGTGCCCACAGACAGGGGGAGCTGTTTTTT; CDR3 protein: CSAHRQGELFF
V gene: TRBV27; clone size: .; J gene: TRBJ1-2; D gene: .; CDR3 DNA: TGTGCCAGCAGTTCACTCCGCGCAGGGGCAGGCTATGGCTACACCTTC; CDR3 protein: CASSSLRAGAGYGYTF
V gene: TRBV9; clone size: .; J gene: TRBJ2-1; D gene: .; CDR3 DNA: TGTGCCAGCAGCGTAAGGGTTGAGGGTAGCGAGCAGTTCTTC; CDR3 protein: CASSVRVEGSEQFF
V gene: TRBV6-1; clone size: .; J gene: TRBJ2-7; D gene: TRBD2; CDR3 DNA: TGTGCCAGCAGTGAATTAGCTGGGGCGGGAGTTGGATACGAGCAGTACTTC; CDR3 protein: CASSELAGAGVGYEQYF
V gene: TRBV6-1; clone size: .; J gene: TRBJ2-2; D gene: .; CDR3 DNA: TGTGCCAGCAGTGAAGTGGAGGGATTTCAATTTAACACCGGGGAGCTGTTTTTT; CDR3 protein: CASSEVEGFQFNTGELFF
V gene: TRBV25-1; clone size: .; J gene: TRBJ1-2; D gene: .; CDR3 DNA: TGTGCCAGCAGACGGGCTAACTATGGCTACACCTTC; CDR3 protein: CASRRANYGYTF
V gene: TRBV5-1; clone size: .; J gene: TRBJ1-4; D gene: TRBD1; CDR3 DNA: TGCGCCAGCGGCCTTCTTGGCCGACAGGGGGGCGAAAAACTGTTTTTT; CDR3 protein: CASGLLGRQGGEKLFF
V gene: TRBV7-9; clone size: once; J gene: TRBJ2-1; D gene: TRBD1; CDR3 DNA: TGTGCCAGCAGCGCACAGGGGATGGTCAATGAGCAGTTCTTC; CDR3 protein: CASSAQGMVNEQFF
V gene: TRBV6-5; clone size: .; J gene: TRBJ1-1; D gene: .; CDR3 DNA: TGTGCCAGCACGAAAAGAGGCAGGGAAGAAGCTTTCTTT; CDR3 protein: CASTKRGREEAFF
V gene: TRBV4-1; clone size: .; J gene: TRBJ2-3; D gene: TRBD2; CDR3 DNA: TGCGCCAGCAGCCCTCTGACTAGCGGTAATCGGGATACGCAGTATTTT; CDR3 protein: CASSPLTSGNRDTQYF
V gene: TRBV11-3; clone size: .; J gene: TRBJ2-2; D gene: .; CDR3 DNA: TGTGCCAGCAGCCTACAGGGTTCCGGGGAGCTGTTTTTT; CDR3 protein: CASSLQGSGELFF
V gene: TRBV6-5; clone size: once; J gene: TRBJ1-3; D gene: .; CDR3 DNA: TGTGCCAGCACCTCGGGAGGAACCCAAAACACCATATATTTT; CDR3 protein: CASTSGGTQNTIYF
V gene: TRBV6-5; clone size: .; J gene: TRBJ2-1; D gene: TRBD2; CDR3 DNA: TGTGCCAGCACCTTGGGACTAGCGAATTACAATGAGCAGTTCTTC; CDR3 protein: CASTLGLANYNEQFF
V gene: TRBV18; clone size: .; J gene: TRBJ1-4; D gene: TRBD1; CDR3 DNA: TGTGCCAGCTCACCATTGGGACAGGGTGACGAAAAACTGTTTTTT; CDR3 protein: CASSPLGQGDEKLFF
V gene: TRBV9; clone size: .; J gene: TRBJ1-4; D gene: .; CDR3 DNA: TGTGCCAGCAGCGTAGGAGGGGGAACTAATGAAAAACTGTTTTTT; CDR3 protein: CASSVGGGTNEKLFF
V gene: TRBV15; clone size: .; J gene: TRBJ2-2; D gene: .; CDR3 DNA: TGTGCCACCAGCAGAGTCCTGGCAACGAACACCGGGGAGCTGTTTTTT; CDR3 protein: CATSRVLATNTGELFF
V gene: TRBV6-5; clone size: .; J gene: TRBJ1-1; D gene: .; CDR3 DNA: TGTGCCAGCAGTTACTCTTCGGGTTCAGCTTTCTTT; CDR3 protein: CASSYSSGSAFF
V gene: TRBV4-3; clone size: .; J gene: TRBJ2-7; D gene: TRBD2; CDR3 DNA: TGCGCCAGCAGCCCCACCATAGCGGGACCCCAGGGGGAGCAGTACTTC; CDR3 protein: CASSPTIAGPQGEQYF
V gene: TRBV7-8; clone size: .; J gene: TRBJ2-2; D gene: .; CDR3 DNA: TGTGCCAGCAGCTTACTCCCCCCCCTAGTACGACGTGACACCGGGGAGCTGTTTTTT; CDR3 protein: CASSLLPPLVRRDTGELFF
V gene: TRBV7-9; clone size: .; J gene: TRBJ2-5; D gene: TRBD2; CDR3 DNA: TGTGCCAGCAGCCGGGGAGCGGGGGGCTCTGAAGAGACCCAGTACTTC; CDR3 protein: CASSRGAGGSEETQYF
V gene: TRBV7-8; clone size: .; J gene: TRBJ2-1; D gene: .; CDR3 DNA: TGTGCCAGCAGCCAGACGGGACTCGGAAATGAGCAGTTCTTC; CDR3 protein: CASSQTGLGNEQFF
V gene: TRBV7-2; clone size: .; J gene: TRBJ2-3; D gene: TRBD2; CDR3 DNA: TGTGCCAGCAGCTTAGGTTCCGGGACTAGGGGGACAGATACGCAGTATTTT; CDR3 protein: CASSLGSGTRGTDTQYF
V gene: TRBV20-1; clone size: .; J gene: TRBJ2-7; D gene: TRBD2; CDR3 DNA: TGCAGTGCTAGTCAGGACCTAGCGGGAGGGTACGAGCAGTACTTC; CDR3 protein: CSASQDLAGGYEQYF